This passage covers 8 T cell receptor beta chains from one sample sequenced in a study of T-cell reconstitution after alpha-beta-depleted transplantation in children. Unique molecular identifiers were incorporated into the prepared TCRbeta library. Each CDR3 protein is one row after TCRdb ran MiXCR on the PCR reads. The repertoire holds around 700,000 distinct CDR3 sequences, with over 10% as singletons. The specimen was PBMCs, collected before TCRalphabeta/CD19-depleted stem cell transplant. These TCRs come from a girl aged 2 to 9 with congenital amegakaryocytic thrombocytopenia, due to receive a stem cell transplant.

Details on this clonotype: The junction and the germline gene differ at one end; a read error may be behind it. The chain links TRBV7-9 to TRBJ2-1; D gene uncertain. The V gene's germline CDR1 is SEHNR and CDR2 FQNEAQ (reference sequence). The CDR3 is made up of 13 amino acids. The CDR3 region is CASSLPSYNDQFF. The CDR3 DNA is TGTGCCAGCAGCTTACCCTCCTACAATGACCAGTTCTTC.

This clonotype was counted many times. The chain joins TRBV20-1 to TRBJ2-7, with TRBD2 as a possible D gene (5 bases). With 2 bases removed from V and 3 bases from J, the gap between germline ends came to 17 bases. This CDR3 contains 15 residues. Germline values: CDR1 DFQATT, CDR2 SNEGSKA (reference sequence). CDR3 nucleotides: TGCAGTGCTAGAATTCCCGGGAACCATTACTACGAGCAGTACTTC. This sequence encodes CSARIPGNHYYEQYF.

This clonotype was counted between two and nine times. The V and J genes are TRBV5-1 and TRBJ2-7, with D perhaps matching TRBD1 (6 bases). V lost 8 bases, J lost 3 bases, and 15 bases lay in between. The CDR3 covers 13 residues. Germline loops: CDR1 SGHRS, CDR2 YFSETQ. CDR3: CASRQVGYYEQYF. The CDR3 DNA reads as TGCGCCAGTAGACAGGTTGGTTACTACGAGCAGTACTTC. The variable domain in full, with the rest retrieved from reference TRBV5-1 and TRBJ2-7, is KAGVTQTPRYLIKTRGQQVTLSCSPISGHRSVSWYQQTPGQGLQFLFEYFSETQRNKGNFPGRFSGRQFSNSRSEMNVSTLELGDSALYLCASRQVGYYEQYFGPGTRLTVT.

This clonotype occurred a few times. The chain carries TRBV6-2 or TRBV6-3 and TRBJ2-7; TRBD1 agrees at 10 bases. Germline V CDR1 and CDR2: MNHEY, SVGEGT. The CDR3 is 17 residues long. V trimming: 0 bases; J trimming: 1 base; junction bases outside the gene matches: 6. The DNA for the CDR3 is TGTGCCAGCAGTTACTCCCGGGACAGGGGAGTTTCCTACGAGCAGTACTTC. Its protein is CASSYSRDRGVSYEQYF.

This clonotype was seen ten or more times. This chain links TRBV14 with TRBJ2-1, with a weak D call TRBD2 (6 bases). This CDR3 spans 15 amino acids. In germline, CDR1 is SGHDN, CDR2 FVKESK. With 5 bases removed from V and 7 bases from J, the gap between germline ends came to 18 bases. The CDR3 loop is CASSSLSGLTNEQFF. DNA for the CDR3: TGTGCCAGCAGCTCCCTCTCGGGACTGACAAATGAGCAGTTCTTC.

This clonotype was observed at least ten times. The chain employs TRBV29-1 and TRBJ1-2, with D perhaps TRBD1 (5 bases). Between the trimmed V and J ends, which lost 4 bases and 2 bases, there was a span of 14 bases. Germline V gene lookup returns CDR1 SQVTM and CDR2 ANQGSEA. The CDR3 covers 14 residues. CDR3 amino acids: CSVATGAVNYGYTF. In DNA, the CDR3 is TGCAGCGTTGCCACCGGGGCCGTGAACTATGGCTACACCTTC.

This clonotype was seen many times. The chain couples TRBV10-3 to TRBJ2-1; TRBD2 matches at 7 bases. The germline V gene has CDR1 ENHRY and CDR2 SYGVKD. The length of the CDR3 is 11 residues. As DNA, the CDR3 is TGTGCAGGCGGGAGCAACAATGAGCAGTTCTTC. Protein: CAGGSNNEQFF.

The chain couples TRBV20-1 to TRBJ1-4; TRBD1 aligns across 8 bases. CDR1 DFQATT and CDR2 SNEGSKA come from the germline V gene (reference sequence). Trimming took 0 bases from V and 11 from J; bases not matched to a gene: 8. CDR3 length: 14 amino acids. The CDR3 nucleotides read TGCAGTGCTAGAGATCTCGGGACAGGAGGGAAACTGTTTTTT. Its translation is CSARDLGTGGKLFF.